One sample yielded the 27 T cell receptor beta chains listed below, sequenced in a study of vaccination effects on CD4 cells after COVID-19. Produced via immunoSEQ multiplex PCR; TCRdb's table is partial and in-frame only. The sample holds tens of thousands of clones, roughly 73% seen once. These receptors lack a known antigen. Viral peptide pool expansion of antigen-specific CD4+ T cells preceded sequencing in the ViraFEST assay. Culture proceeded for 10 days, and CD4+ T cells were then isolated. Testing of the vaccine recipients showed negative nucleocapsid antibodies and no prior SARS-CoV-2 infection. Sequenced here: CD4+ T cells from PBMCs cultured with HCoV-OC43 spike peptides, sampled before COVID-19 vaccination. Subset of the sample: HCoV-OC43 spike overlapping peptide pool stimulation. The origin of the receptors is a human donor who received a COVID-19 vaccine.

The chain links TRBV21-1 to TRBJ2-7. TRBV21-1 is a pseudogene locus. The CDR3 totals 16 residues. The CDR3 sequence: CASSKALDLSSYEQYV. As DNA, the CDR3 is TGTGCCAGCAGCAAAGCGCTGGACCTTAGCTCCTACGAGCAGTACGTC.

The chain uses TRBV6-5 and TRBJ2-7; 7 bases are shared with TRBD1. The germline V gene has CDR1 MNHEY and CDR2 SVGAGI. Germline trimming cut 6 bases from V and 2 bases from J; bases unmatched to any gene: 7. The CDR3 sequence is 14 residues long. This CDR3 is CASRLGGQTYEQYV. The CDR3 nucleotides are TGTGCCAGCAGGCTTGGGGGACAGACCTACGAGCAGTACGTC.

The CDR3: CASSQPNPGRSSTDTQYF. The CDR3, as DNA: TGCGCCAGCAGCCAGCCCAACCCGGGACGGAGTTCAACAGATACGCAGTATTTT. This chain connects TRBV4-1 to TRBJ2-3, with D perhaps matching TRBD1 or TRBD2 (5 bases each). The CDR3 is made up of 18 amino acids. From germline, CDR1 is MGHRA and CDR2 YSYEKL. V lost 3 bases, J lost 3 bases, and 22 bases lay in between.

This chain uses TRBV12-5 with TRBJ1-5; possible D gene TRBD1, 6 bases. Germline V gene data show CDR1 as LGHNT and CDR2 as FRNRAP. This CDR3 spans 14 amino acids. V lost 1 base and J 2 bases, leaving 6 bases between the germline ends. The CDR3 sequence: CASGLDRGNQPQHF. The CDR3 DNA reads TGTGCTAGTGGTTTGGACAGGGGCAATCAGCCCCAGCATTTT.

The chain couples TRBV30 to TRBJ1-1; no firm D call. V dropped 2 bases and J dropped 8 bases, with 9 bases sitting between them. The germline CDR1 and CDR2 sequences are GTSNPN and SVGIG (reference sequence). CDR3 size: 11 residues. In DNA form, the CDR3 reads TGTGCCTGGAGTCAATGGGGAGAAGCTTTCTTT. Its translation is CAWSQWGEAFF.

The chain carries TRBV9 and TRBJ2-5; 9 nucleotides align to TRBD1. The J segment lost 3 bases and the V segment lost 0 bases, leaving 6 bases of the junction unmatched. Germline values: CDR1 SGDLS, CDR2 YYNGEE. The CDR3 covers 16 residues. The CDR3 nucleotides are TGTGCCAGCAGCGTAGCTTCCGGGACAGGGAAAGAGACCCAGTACTTC. Translation: CASSVASGTGKETQYF.

The CDR3, as DNA: TGTGCCAGCAGTTTCGGAGTAGGTGAGACCCAGTACTTC. Translating it yields CASSFGVGETQYF. The V gene is TRBV27, the J gene TRBJ2-5; D gene ambiguous. From germline, CDR1 is MNHEY and CDR2 SMNVEV (reference sequence). Trimming pared 3 bases from V and 5 bases from J, leaving 10 bases between. The length of the CDR3 is 13 residues.

The rearrangement links TRBV10-1 to TRBJ1-1, with a tentative D call TRBD1 (6 bases). This CDR3 is built from 13 residues. Germline V gene lookup returns CDR1 WNHNN and CDR2 SYGVQD (reference sequence). Trimming took off 6 bases at V and 2 bases at J, with 10 bases between the two ends. The DNA of the CDR3 is TGCGCCAGCAGGCAGGGGCAAAACACTGAAGCTTTCTTT. This sequence encodes CASRQGQNTEAFF.

This rearrangement joins TRBV5-1 to TRBJ2-4; 7 bases agree with TRBD2. Looked up from germline, CDR1 is SGHRS and CDR2 is YFSETQ. This CDR3 spans 15 amino acids. The V and J ends lost 0 bases and 7 bases, in that order; junction bases with no gene match: 7. Here the CDR3 reads CASSLGSAGANIQYF. DNA for the CDR3: TGCGCCAGCAGCTTGGGTTCCGCGGGAGCCAACATTCAGTACTTC.

This chain links TRBV19 with TRBJ1-1; 7 bases align to TRBD1. CDR1 LNHDA and CDR2 SQIVND come from the germline V gene (reference sequence). The length of the CDR3 is 15 residues. V was clipped by 4 bases and J by 0 bases; unmatched bases: 5. The CDR3 coding sequence is TGTGCCAGTAGTACGGGGACAGCTATGAACACTGAAGCTTTCTTT. It yields the protein CASSTGTAMNTEAFF.

The chain recombines TRBV5-1 with TRBJ2-2; the D call may be TRBD1 or TRBD2 (5 bases each). Between the trimmed V and J ends, which lost 6 bases and 7 bases, there was a span of 19 bases. The CDR3 extends over 15 amino acids. Per germline, CDR1 SGHRS and CDR2 YFSETQ. Here the CDR3 DNA reads TGCGCCAGCACCCCCCGAGAGGGGACGATCGGGGAGCTGTTTTTT. This sequence encodes CASTPREGTIGELFF.

The chain links TRBV30 to TRBJ2-5, with 9 bases matching TRBD2. From germline, CDR1 is GTSNPN and CDR2 SVGIG (reference sequence). This CDR3 contains 14 residues. J was trimmed by 4 bases and V by 2 bases; bases with no gene match: 5. Here the CDR3 reads CAWSPSGGLETQYF. CDR3 nucleotide sequence: TGTGCCTGGAGTCCGAGCGGGGGGCTAGAGACCCAGTACTTC.

This clone was seen a single time. The J gene is TRBJ1-5, the V gene TRBV19; 8 nucleotides match TRBD1. Germline CDR1 and CDR2: LNHDA and SQIVND (reference sequence). The CDR3 has 13 residues. J gave up 5 bases and V 4 bases, and 1 base lay outside the gene matches. The CDR3 nucleotides are TGTGCCAGTAGTAGACAGGGGTATCAGCCCCAGCATTTT. Protein: CASSRQGYQPQHF.

This chain uses TRBV11-2 with TRBJ2-7, with 7 bases identical to TRBD1. The CDR3 extends over 12 amino acids. The trim removed 3 bases at V and 6 bases at J, leaving 2 bases unmatched. The germline V gene encodes CDR1 SGHAT and CDR2 FQNNGV. DNA of the CDR3: TGTGCCAGCAGCTTGACAGGGATCGAGCAGTACGTC. Its translation: CASSLTGIEQYV.

The J gene is TRBJ2-5, the V gene TRBV5-1; D possibly corresponds to TRBD1 (5 bases). The CDR3 extends over 13 amino acids. Germline V gene lookup returns CDR1 SGHRS and CDR2 YFSETQ. With 2 bases removed from V and 4 bases from J, the gap between germline ends came to 9 bases. For the CDR3, the DNA is TGCGCCAGCAGCTTTGGCAGGGCAGAGACCCAGTACTTC. Its protein product is CASSFGRAETQYF.

The chain recombines TRBV14 with TRBJ2-1; weak D call: TRBD1 (5 bases). The V and J ends lost 1 base and 6 bases respectively, with 10 bases between them. The germline V gene has CDR1 SGHDN and CDR2 FVKESK. The CDR3 runs to 14 residues. The CDR3 DNA reads as TGTGCCAGCAGCCAAGTAGGGGCCCTCAATGAGCAGTTCTTC. Translating it yields CASSQVGALNEQFF.

This clone was observed a single time. The CDR3 loop is CASSPGLAGGIGKNIQYF. The CDR3 region has the DNA TGCGCCAGCAGCCCGGGACTAGCGGGGGGAATCGGCAAAAACATTCAGTACTTC. This chain joins TRBV4-1 and TRBJ2-4; 15 bases are shared with TRBD2. This CDR3 is built from 18 residues. V was pared by 4 bases and J by 3 bases, with 7 bases of the junction left unmatched. CDR1 is MGHRA and CDR2 is YSYEKL in the germline V gene.

The J gene is TRBJ1-2, the V gene TRBV12-3 or TRBV12-4; no definite D call. The CDR3 is 11 amino acids. Trimming took off 1 base at V and 8 bases at J, with 5 bases between the two ends. DNA for the CDR3: TGTGCCAGCAGTTTAGGATACGGCTACACCTTC. Its translation is CASSLGYGYTF.

V and J are TRBV12-3 or TRBV12-4 and TRBJ2-3; maybe TRBD2 (5 bases). The CDR3 consists of 13 residues. V shed 6 bases and J shed 4 bases, with 11 bases lying between them. The CDR3 DNA is TGTGCCAGCAGAGCGGCCTGGGCAGATACGCAGTATTTT. Amino acids: CASRAAWADTQYF.

V gene TRBV23-1 combines with J gene TRBJ1-5; tentative D call: TRBD1 (5 bases). TRBV23-1 is an ORF, and what it does is uncertain. The CDR3 contains 20 residues. Trimming shortened V by 2 bases and J by 0 bases, and 23 bases separated the two germline ends. The CDR3 region has the DNA TGCGCCAGCAGTCAAACTGCCCGGGACCGGTCGCCTGATAGCAATCAGCCCCAGCATTTT. Translation: CASSQTARDRSPDSNQPQHF.

CDR3 in amino acids: CASSQRGSIDTQYF. The DNA of the CDR3 is TGTGCCAGCAGCCAGCGGGGTTCCATAGATACGCAGTATTTT. The gene calls are TRBV7-3 and TRBJ2-3; TRBD2 matches 7 bases. CDR1 is SGHTA, CDR2 FQGTGA, per germline. The CDR3 runs 14 residues. The J segment lost 5 bases and the V segment lost 5 bases, leaving 7 bases of the junction unmatched.

The chain links TRBV7-8 to TRBJ1-5; D is undetermined. Germline assignment: CDR1 SGHVS and CDR2 FQNEAQ. CDR3 length: 16 residues. The V gene lost 5 bases and the J gene lost 4 bases, with 18 bases spanning the gap. CDR3 protein: CASSLNRAPGNQPQHF. CDR3 coding DNA: TGTGCCAGCAGCCTGAACCGGGCGCCCGGAAATCAGCCCCAGCATTTT.

V is TRBV12-3 or TRBV12-4 and J is TRBJ1-2; D gene ambiguous. CDR3 length: 13 amino acids. V lost 5 bases, J lost 6 bases, and 13 bases lay in between. This CDR3 is CASSPRATNGYTF. The CDR3 DNA is TGTGCCAGCAGTCCCCGTGCTACGAATGGCTACACCTTC.

The chain is built from TRBV10-3 and TRBJ2-2, with a possible D match to TRBD2 (5 bases). This CDR3 is built from 13 residues. The V end lost 10 bases, the J end lost 5 bases, and 14 bases lay between the germline ends. Per germline, CDR1 ENHRY and CDR2 SYGVKD. CDR3 in DNA: TGTGCCACAACTAGTGGAAGTACCGGGGAGCTGTTTTTT. Encoded protein: CATTSGSTGELFF.

Only one count was recorded for this clone. The genes are TRBV30 and TRBJ1-3; the D is unclear. V lost 2 bases and J lost 4, with 12 bases in between. Germline assignment: CDR1 GTSNPN and CDR2 SVGIG (reference sequence). The CDR3 contains 14 residues. The DNA for the CDR3 is TGTGCCTGGAGTTCCGGGTCCCTAGGAAACACCATATATTTT. Amino acids: CAWSSGSLGNTIYF.

This clone appeared once. The chain joins TRBV2 to TRBJ2-5; a weak D match, TRBD1 (5 bases). Looked up from germline, CDR1 is SNHLY and CDR2 is FYNNEI. Trimming left V 6 bases short and J 1 base short, with 15 bases between. The CDR3 extends over 15 amino acids. The CDR3, as DNA: TGTGCCAGCAGCCGACAGCCCGGCCCCCAAGAGACCCAGTACTTC. This gives the protein CASSRQPGPQETQYF.

The chain employs TRBV5-1 and TRBJ2-3; 7 bases match TRBD2. This CDR3 comprises 16 residues. CDR1 and CDR2 (germline): SGHRS, YFSETQ. The junction had 10 bases not matched to a gene; V was cut back by 4 bases and J by 2 bases. CDR3 residues: CASSMDSGLSTDTQYF. The CDR3 DNA reads as TGCGCCAGCAGCATGGATTCGGGACTATCCACAGATACGCAGTATTTT.